One sample yielded the 8 T cell receptor beta chains listed below, sequenced in a study of technical replicates of blood from four donors (dated 2017 in TCRdb). Library creation used the immunoSEQ multiplex PCR assay. As stored in TCRdb, this immuneACCESS dataset retains in-frame rearrangements with V and J assigned. A fraction of the clones does not appear; measured against another copy, unresolved V genes explain less than half of the discrepancy, and the remainder lacks a known reason. The sample table lists 85,000 to 100,000 clones, 85% to 95% of them with a count of one. Over 0.2% of the sample comes from the top ten. Sequenced sample: T cells isolated from PBMCs. Receptor source: a human donor in good health.

V gene TRBV10-3 combines with J gene TRBJ2-3; D remains ambiguous. Germline assignment: CDR1 ENHRY and CDR2 SYGVKD. Trimming shortened V by 2 bases and J by 2 bases, and 8 bases separated the two germline ends. The CDR3 runs to 14 residues. The CDR3 region is CAISETDLTDTQYF. CDR3 coding DNA: TGTGCCATCAGTGAGACTGATCTCACAGATACGCAGTATTTT.

The chain employs TRBV27 and TRBJ2-1, with 8 bases matching TRBD2. The CDR3 covers 14 residues. Looked up from germline, CDR1 is MNHEY and CDR2 is SMNVEV (reference sequence). After removal of 5 bases from V and 3 bases from J, the junction contained 3 bases not matched to a gene. The CDR3 nucleotides are TGTGCCAGCAGTCGAAGCGGGAGCTACAATGAGCAGTTCTTC. This sequence encodes CASSRSGSYNEQFF.

The rearrangement links TRBV6-5 to TRBJ1-2, with TRBD1 matching over 8 bases. This CDR3 region has 15 residues. The V segment lost 6 bases and the J segment 6 bases; nucleotides outside the gene matches: 12. Germline V gene data show CDR1 as MNHEY and CDR2 as SVGAGI. The CDR3 coding sequence is TGTGCCAGCAGCGCTTTGACAGGGGCTGGGGATGGCTACACCTTC. This codes for CASSALTGAGDGYTF.

The V and J genes are TRBV28 and TRBJ1-2; D not certain. Germline assignment: CDR1 MDHEN and CDR2 SYDVKM. V lost 5 bases, J lost 3 bases, and 16 bases lay in between. This CDR3 has 15 amino acids. Written as DNA, the CDR3 is TGTGCCAGCAGTCCCCCGTTCTTAGAAGACTATGGCTACACCTTC. Its protein is CASSPPFLEDYGYTF.

The chain couples TRBV2 to TRBJ2-1; tentatively, D is TRBD1 (5 bases). CDR3 length: 16 amino acids. Trimming left V 9 bases short and J 10 bases short, with 28 bases between. Germline V gene lookup returns CDR1 SNHLY and CDR2 FYNNEI. CDR3 sequence reads: CASKETQDTHTQEQFF. The DNA of the CDR3 is TGTGCCAGTAAAGAGACTCAGGACACACACACACAGGAGCAGTTCTTC.

This chain links TRBV7-8 with TRBJ2-2, with 12 bases aligning to TRBD2. The germline V gene has CDR1 SGHVS and CDR2 FQNEAQ. The trim removed 4 bases at V and 3 bases at J, leaving 12 bases unmatched. This CDR3 is built from 19 residues. The CDR3 nucleotides are TGTGCCAGCAGCTGGGGGACTAGCGGGCTCGGATTACACACCGGGGAGCTGTTTTTT. Protein sequence: CASSWGTSGLGLHTGELFF.

The V gene is TRBV5-5, the J gene TRBJ2-3, with D uncertain. V was shortened by 0 bases and J by 0 bases, with 8 bases between the two germline ends. CDR1 SGHKS and CDR2 YYEKEE come from the germline V gene (reference sequence). The CDR3 has 15 residues. The CDR3 DNA reads TGTGCCAGCAGCTTGGAGTACTCTAGCACAGATACGCAGTATTTT. Translated, it gives CASSLEYSSTDTQYF.

In this sample, this clone turned up once. The chain employs TRBV19 and TRBJ2-1; TRBD2 matches at 9 bases. In germline, CDR1 is LNHDA, CDR2 SQIVND (reference sequence). V lost 6 bases to trimming and J lost 8 bases; unmatched junction nucleotides: 14. The CDR3 consists of 16 residues. In DNA form, the CDR3 reads TGTGCCAGTAGCTCATCACCTGAAGCGGGAGGAGATGAGCAGTTCTTC. It encodes CASSSSPEAGGDEQFF.